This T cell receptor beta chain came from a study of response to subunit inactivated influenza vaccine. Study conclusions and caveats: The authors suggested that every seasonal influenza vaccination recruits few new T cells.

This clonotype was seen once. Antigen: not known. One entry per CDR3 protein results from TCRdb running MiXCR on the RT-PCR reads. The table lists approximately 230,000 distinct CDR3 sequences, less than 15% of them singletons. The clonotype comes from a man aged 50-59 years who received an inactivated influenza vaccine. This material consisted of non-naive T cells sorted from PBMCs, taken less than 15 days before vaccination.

In DNA form, the CDR3 reads TGTGCCAGCAGAACAGGCAGGGGGTTAGCCCCTCCGCTCTCTGGGGCCAACGTCCTGACTTTC. Its protein is CASRTGRGLAPPLSGANVLTF. This chain connects TRBV6-2 or TRBV6-3 to TRBJ2-6; 7 bases agree with TRBD1. CDR3 length: 21 amino acids. The germline V gene has CDR1 MNHEY and CDR2 SVGEGT. V dropped 6 bases and J dropped 0; count of bases not matched to a gene: 20.